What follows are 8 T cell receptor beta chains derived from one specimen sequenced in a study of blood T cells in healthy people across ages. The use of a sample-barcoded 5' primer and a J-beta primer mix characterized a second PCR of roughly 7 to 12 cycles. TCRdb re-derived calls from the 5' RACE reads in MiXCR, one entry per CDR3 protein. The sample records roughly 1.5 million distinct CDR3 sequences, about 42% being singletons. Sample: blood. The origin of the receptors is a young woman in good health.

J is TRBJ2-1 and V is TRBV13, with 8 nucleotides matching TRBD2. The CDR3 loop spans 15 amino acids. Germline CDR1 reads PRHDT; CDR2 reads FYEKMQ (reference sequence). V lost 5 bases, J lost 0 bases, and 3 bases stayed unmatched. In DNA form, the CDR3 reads TGTGCCAGCAGCCGAGCGGGAGTCTCCTACAATGAGCAGTTCTTC. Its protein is CASSRAGVSYNEQFF.

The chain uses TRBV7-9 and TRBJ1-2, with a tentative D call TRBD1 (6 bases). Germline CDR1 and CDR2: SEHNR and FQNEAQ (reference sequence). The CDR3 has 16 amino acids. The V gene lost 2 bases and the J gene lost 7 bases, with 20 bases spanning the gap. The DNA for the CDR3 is TGTGCCAGCAGCTTACTAAGACAGGAGGGGAATAGTGGCTACACCTTC. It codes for CASSLLRQEGNSGYTF.

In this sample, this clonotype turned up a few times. The CDR3 nucleotides are TGCAGTGCTAGCCCCCGGGTGCGAGGGTCCCCGTATGGCTACACCTTC. This gives the protein CSASPRVRGSPYGYTF. The rearrangement joins TRBV20-1 to TRBJ1-2; D call uncertain. V lost 3 bases, J lost 5 bases, and 22 bases lay in between. This CDR3 has 16 residues. Looked up from germline, CDR1 is DFQATT and CDR2 is SNEGSKA (reference sequence).

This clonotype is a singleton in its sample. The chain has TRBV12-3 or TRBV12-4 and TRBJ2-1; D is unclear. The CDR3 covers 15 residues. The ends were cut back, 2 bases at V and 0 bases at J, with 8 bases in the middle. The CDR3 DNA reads TGTGCCAGCAGTTTAAAGCTTAGCTCCTACAATGAGCAGTTCTTC. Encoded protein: CASSLKLSSYNEQFF.

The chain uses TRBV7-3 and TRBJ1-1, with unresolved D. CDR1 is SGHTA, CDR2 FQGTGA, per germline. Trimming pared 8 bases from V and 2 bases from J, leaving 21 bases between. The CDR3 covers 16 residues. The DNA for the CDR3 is TGTGCCAGCGGCCGCCGCCGCGAGGAGGCTAACACTGAAGCTTTCTTT. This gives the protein CASGRRREEANTEAFF.

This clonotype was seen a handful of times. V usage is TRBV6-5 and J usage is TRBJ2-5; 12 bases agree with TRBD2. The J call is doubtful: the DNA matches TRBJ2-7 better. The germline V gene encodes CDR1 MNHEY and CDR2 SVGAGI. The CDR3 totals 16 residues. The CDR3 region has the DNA TGTGCCAGCAGTTACCGGTCTAGCGGGAGGGGCTACGAGCAGTACTTC. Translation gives CASSYRSSGRGYEQYF.

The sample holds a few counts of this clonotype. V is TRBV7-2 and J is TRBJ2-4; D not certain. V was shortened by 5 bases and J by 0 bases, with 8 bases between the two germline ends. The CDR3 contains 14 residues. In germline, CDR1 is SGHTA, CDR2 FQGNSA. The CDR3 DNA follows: TGTGCCAGCAGCGTACCAGTAGCCAAAAACATTCAGTACTTC. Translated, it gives CASSVPVAKNIQYF.

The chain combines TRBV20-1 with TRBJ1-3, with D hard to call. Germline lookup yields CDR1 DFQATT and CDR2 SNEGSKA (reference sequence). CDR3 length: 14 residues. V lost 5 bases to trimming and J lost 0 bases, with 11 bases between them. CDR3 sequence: CSARVPNSGNTIYF. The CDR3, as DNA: TGCAGTGCTCGGGTCCCCAACTCTGGAAACACCATATATTTT.